This T cell receptor (beta chain) comes out of a study of T cells expressing NK-cell markers. Study-level background: Sequenced donors, eight in total, included seven who were HCMV-seropositive and one who was seronegative.

Per the germline V gene, CDR1 is MRHNA and CDR2 is SNTAGT. The CDR3 consists of 14 residues. 5'RACE template switching with UMIs produced the TCR beta cDNA. TCRdb reprocessed the 5' RACE reads, with one entry per CDR3 protein and no DNA. The listing contains 550,000 to 600,000 distinct CDR3 sequences. Sequencing used blood T cells: a sorted CD56 or NKG2C T cell subset, CD4+ or CD8+ T cells, or bulk PBMC T cells (not recorded which). This TCR derives from a man younger than 35 in good health. The chain carries TRBV6-4 and TRBJ1-1; without DNA, the TCRdb call of TRBD1 cannot be checked. The CDR3 is CASSIVEGATEAFF.